This entry concerns a single T cell receptor (beta chain). Its antigen is still unknown. The method was immunoSEQ multiplex PCR; TCRdb's version includes in-frame clones alone and lacks a portion of them. Among around 33,000 clones listed, 92% were seen once. The CDR3 has 11 amino acids. V trimming: 7 bases; J trimming: 3 bases; junction bases outside the gene matches: 3. Germline values: CDR1 DFQATT, CDR2 SNEGSKA (reference sequence). This sample was included in a study of T cells in localized non-small cell lung cancer. Study-wide results and limits: Compared with tumor, uninvolved adjacent lung displayed greater T cell clonality, ranking highest overall.

The source of this sequence is a female donor older than 55 with stage I lung adenocarcinoma. Source: peripheral blood, taken before any cancer treatment. The genes are TRBV20-1 and TRBJ2-7; 7 nucleotides line up with TRBD2. CDR3 coding DNA: TGCAGTGTAATAGCGGGCTACGAGCAGTACTTC. Amino acid sequence: CSVIAGYEQYF.